This T cell receptor (beta chain) is drawn from a study of CD8 T cells in ankylosing spondylitis. Study results and limitations: Clones tied to disease were said to be significantly enriched in matched ankylosing spondylitis synovial fluid. There was a TCR beta motif, made of eight highly homologous variants, that appeared characteristic of ankylosing spondylitis blood. Peripheral blood held disease-linked clones only at relatively low frequency, and these were CD8+.

This clonotype was seen ten or more times. Its specificity is not known. Via MiXCR, TCRdb re-called the 5' RACE reads, giving one row per CDR3 protein. The repertoire has tens of thousands of distinct CDR3 sequences, under 5% of them found once; the top ten carry roughly 4%. The germline V gene encodes CDR1 SGDLS and CDR2 YYNGEE. CDR3 length: 18 amino acids. With 3 bases removed from V and 4 bases from J, the gap between germline ends came to 24 bases. This clonotype was sampled from a female donor with ankylosing spondylitis or in good health (not recorded which). The chain combines TRBV9 with TRBJ2-3; tentative D call: TRBD1 (5 bases). The sample consisted of blood, either unsorted or a sorted T cell fraction (not recorded which). DNA for the CDR3: TGTGCCAGCAGCGCCCACAGGTCCGGTCGGCTAAAGGCAGATACGCAGTATTTT. This gives the protein CASSAHRSGRLKADTQYF.